These T cell receptor beta chains were read from a single sample in a study of T-cell memory formation after mild COVID-19. Each CDR3 protein gets one entry after TCRdb re-called the 5' RACE reads with MiXCR. The sample consists of fewer than 150,000 distinct CDR3 sequences, 15% to 20% of them appearing once. The sequenced material came from PBMCs or a T cell subset sorted from them (not recorded which). These receptors all stem from a man aged 18 to 29 who had mild COVID-19 (a few samples of this study predate the infection). Cell type and time point are not known. Both conserved end residues are part of each CDR3. Fields, in order: J gene, V gene, D gene, CDR3 length, clone size, CDR3 DNA, CDR3 protein. A D gene is named only where the DNA matches it firmly. Rows may omit the clone size; those that give it use once, few, many or a size class.

>TRBJ1-5|TRBV6-6|TRBD1|21|-
TGTGCCAGCAGTCCCATGACACTCCCCCGACAGGGTTCCGTACTCAATCAGCCCCAGCATTTT
CASSPMTLPRQGSVLNQPQHF
>TRBJ2-5|TRBV7-2|-|16|-
TGTGCCAGCAGCTTAGGAGGTGGGGGCCCGTGGAAGACCCAGTACTTC
CASSLGGGGPWKTQYF
>TRBJ2-3|TRBV7-3|-|14|once
TGTGCCAGCAGCCCACAGGTCCCCCCAGATACGCAGTATTTT
CASSPQVPPDTQYF
>TRBJ1-4|TRBV6-2/TRBV6-3|-|14|-
TGTGCCAGCTGCACGCAGTCATCTAATGAAAAACTGTTTTTT
CASCTQSSNEKLFF
>TRBJ2-3|TRBV6-6|-|16|few
TGTGCCAGCAGACGACGGTGGGGCAGGGGAACAGATACGCAGTATTTT
CASRRRWGRGTDTQYF
>TRBJ1-5|TRBV20-1|-|12|-
TGCAGTGCCGTATCGAGCAGTCAGCCCCAGCATTTT
CSAVSSSQPQHF
>TRBJ2-3|TRBV5-1|-|15|-
TGCGCCAGCAGCTTGTCCCTTCTCAGCACAGATACGCAGTATTTT
CASSLSLLSTDTQYF
>TRBJ1-6|TRBV5-1|-|15|few
TGCGCCAGCAGCTCGGCAAGTCGGGGGGATTCACCCCTCCACTTT
CASSSASRGDSPLHF
>TRBJ2-5|TRBV25-1|TRBD2|17|-
TGTGCCAGCAGTGACGGGGCTAGCGGGGGGCCGGGGGAGACCCAGTACTTC
CASSDGASGGPGETQYF
>TRBJ2-1|TRBV7-3|-|16|-
TGTGCCAGCAGCTTAGGGTCTGGTCGAGGGTATAATGAGCAGTTCTTC
CASSLGSGRGYNEQFF
>TRBJ2-7|TRBV19|TRBD2|18|-
TGTGCCAGTAGTTTAGGTTCTAGCGGGGAAGTGTTCTCCTACGAGCAGTACTTC
CASSLGSSGEVFSYEQYF
>TRBJ2-1|TRBV12-3/TRBV12-4|-|16|-
TGTGCCAGCAGTTTCAATGCCGTGGGGGGCCAAGATGAGCAGTTCTTC
CASSFNAVGGQDEQFF
>TRBJ1-2|TRBV7-6|TRBD1|15|-
TGTGCCAGCAGCAAGGACAGGGCCCCGACCTATGGCTACACCTTC
CASSKDRAPTYGYTF
>TRBJ1-2|TRBV20-1|TRBD1|18|few
TGCAGTGCTAGAGAGCGGGACCGTACAGGGGGCGCTTACTATGGCTACACCTTC
CSARERDRTGGAYYGYTF
>TRBJ1-2|TRBV9|TRBD1|14|-
TGTGCCAGCAGCGGCAAGACAGGGGGCGCGGTTGGGACCTTC
CASSGKTGGAVGTF
>TRBJ2-5|TRBV28|-|13|few
TGTGCCAGCAGACCCCAGGGTCGGGAGACCCAGTACTTC
CASRPQGRETQYF
>TRBJ2-1|TRBV11-2|TRBD2|17|-
TGTGCCAGCAGCCCCGCGAAGGGGTTAGCGGGGGGCCGGGAGCAGTTCTTC
CASSPAKGLAGGREQFF
>TRBJ2-3|TRBV5-1|-|14|few
TGCGCCAGCAGCTTGGGACAGATGTCGGATACGCAGTATTTT
CASSLGQMSDTQYF
>TRBJ1-6|TRBV6-5|TRBD1|17|few
TGTGCCAGCAGTTATTGGGTCCCGGGACAGGGTGGTTCACCCCTCCACTTT
CASSYWVPGQGGSPLHF
>TRBJ1-1|TRBV4-2|-|12|few
TGTGCCAGCAGCCAAGCCCCAGGGACGGCTTTCTTT
CASSQAPGTAFF
>TRBJ2-7|TRBV6-2/TRBV6-3|-|18|-
TGTGCCAGCAGTTACGGACTCGGGCTGAATCGAGGTTCCTACGAGCAGTACTTC
CASSYGLGLNRGSYEQYF
>TRBJ2-5|TRBV7-7|-|12|many
TGTGCCAGCAGCGCTTGGAAGGAGACCCAGTACTTC
CASSAWKETQYF
>TRBJ2-5|TRBV4-1|TRBD2|16|few
TGCGCCAGCAGCCCGCTCGGTAGCGGGGGGCCAGAGACCCAGTACTTC
CASSPLGSGGPETQYF
>TRBJ2-5|TRBV7-9|-|14|few
TGTGCCAGCAGCTTAGTGGGGGTCCAAGAGACCCAGTACTTC
CASSLVGVQETQYF
>TRBJ1-2|TRBV20-1|TRBD1|14|few
TGCAGTGCCGAGATAAGGGACAGGTCCTATGGCTACACCTTC
CSAEIRDRSYGYTF
>TRBJ2-1|TRBV7-7|TRBD2|14|many
TGTGCCAGCAGTCCCGGACTCCCGGGAGGTGAGCAGTTCTTC
CASSPGLPGGEQFF
>TRBJ2-2|TRBV5-6|-|13|few
TGTGCCAGCAGCCTAGGACCCGTCGGGGAGCTGTTTTTT
CASSLGPVGELFF
>TRBJ2-7|TRBV2|TRBD2|15|few
TGTGCCAGCGTTGGACTAGCGGGGGGGCTTATCGAGCAGTACTTC
CASVGLAGGLIEQYF
>TRBJ2-7|TRBV7-2|-|13|-
TGTGCCAGCAGCCCGCCATCAGGGATGGCTCAGTACTTC
CASSPPSGMAQYF
>TRBJ2-6|TRBV7-9|-|15|few
TGTGCCAGCAGCTTATATGGAACCGGGGCCAACGTCCTGACTTTC
CASSLYGTGANVLTF
>TRBJ1-1|TRBV10-2|-|11|-
TGCGCCAGCACCGCCGCAGGAGAAGCTTTCTTT
CASTAAGEAFF
>TRBJ1-2|TRBV6-6|TRBD1|15|many
TGTGCCAGCAGTAACCCCGGACAGGGGAACTATGGCTACACCTTC
CASSNPGQGNYGYTF
>TRBJ2-3|TRBV15|TRBD2|15|few
TGTGCCACCAGCAGTCCGATAGCGGGGAGGGATACGCAGTATTTT
CATSSPIAGRDTQYF
>TRBJ2-7|TRBV20-1|-|14|-
TGCAGTGCTAGACGCTCCGGGGGAGACTACGAGCAGTACTTC
CSARRSGGDYEQYF